The 10 T cell receptor beta chains below were found in one sample sequenced in a study of cytomegalovirus exposure and HLA in healthy donors. In the PCR, 60 Vbeta and 13 Jbeta primers were used. The assay was immunoSEQ multiplex PCR, and TCRdb's table has in-frame clones only and misses some. The repertoire consists of about 160,000 clones, with 75% occurring once and the leading ten covering about 2.7%. The sequencing sample was made of PBMCs. These receptors originate from a woman in her forties or fifties in good health and CMV-seropositive.

V and J are TRBV6-6 and TRBJ1-4, with D hard to call. The ends were cut back, 4 bases at V and 5 bases at J, with 14 bases in the middle. The CDR3 is made up of 15 amino acids. The V gene's germline CDR1 is MNHNY and CDR2 SVGAGI (reference sequence). CDR3 bases: TGTGCCAGCAGTTCTTTCGAGGGAAGAAATGAAAAACTGTTTTTT. This gives the protein CASSSFEGRNEKLFF.

In its sample, this clone is medium-sized. The genes are TRBV2 and TRBJ1-1; possible D gene TRBD1, 5 bases. Germline V gives CDR1 SNHLY, CDR2 FYNNEI. The CDR3 spans 12 residues. Trimming pared 7 bases from V and 1 base from J, leaving 7 bases between. This chain's CDR3 is CASMTENTEAFF. Here the CDR3 DNA reads TGTGCCAGCATGACAGAGAACACTGAAGCTTTCTTT.

The chain is built from TRBV5-1 and TRBJ1-2; tentatively, D is TRBD1 (6 bases). Trimming took off 0 bases at V and 7 bases at J, with 19 bases between the two ends. Germline lookup yields CDR1 SGHRS and CDR2 YFSETQ. CDR3 length: 16 amino acids. The CDR3 region has the DNA TGCGCCAGCAGCTTGGCCCCATCAGGGGATAGGACTGGCTACACCTTC. Protein sequence: CASSLAPSGDRTGYTF.

The CDR3 is CASSVLPMNTEAFF. The CDR3 DNA reads as TGTGCCAGCAGCGTACTCCCGATGAACACTGAAGCTTTCTTT. This chain links TRBV5-6 with TRBJ1-1; D call uncertain. Trimming took off 4 bases at V and 0 bases at J, with 10 bases between the two ends. Germline CDR1 is SGHDT and CDR2 is YYEEEE. CDR3 length: 14 residues. The full variable domain, rest sourced from reference TRBV5-6 and TRBJ1-1, is DAGVTQSPTHLIKTRGQQVTLRCSPKSGHDTVSWYQQALGQGPQFIFQYYEEEERQRGNFPDRFSGHQFPNYSSELNVNALLLGDSALYLCASSVLPMNTEAFFGQGTRLTVV.

J is TRBJ2-6 and V is TRBV6-5, with TRBD1 as a possible D gene (5 bases). The CDR3 has 15 amino acids. V lost 5 bases, J lost 0 bases, and 8 bases lay in between. Per the germline V gene, CDR1 is MNHEY and CDR2 is SVGAGI. The CDR3 sequence is CASSIQGSGANVLTF. The CDR3 bases are TGTGCCAGCAGTATTCAGGGCTCTGGGGCCAACGTCCTGACTTTC.

This clone came up a few times. The rearrangement links TRBV5-1 to TRBJ1-1; TRBD1 aligns across 9 bases. With V trimmed by 3 bases and J by 0 bases, 6 bases remained unmatched. The CDR3 extends over 16 amino acids. Germline V gene lookup returns CDR1 SGHRS and CDR2 YFSETQ. This CDR3 reads CASSSQGQGLNTEAFF. In DNA, the CDR3 is TGCGCCAGCAGCTCACAGGGACAGGGTTTGAACACTGAAGCTTTCTTT.

Only one count was recorded for this clone. This chain connects TRBV9 to TRBJ1-2, with 8 bases aligning to TRBD1. This CDR3 contains 15 residues. Germline assignment: CDR1 SGDLS and CDR2 YYNGEE. V was clipped by 4 bases and J by 7 bases; unmatched bases: 12. The CDR3 spells CASSPVGTGQGGYTF. The CDR3 DNA is TGTGCCAGCAGCCCGGTGGGGACAGGTCAGGGTGGCTACACCTTC. Full variable domain (missing parts from reference TRBV9 and TRBJ1-2): DSGVTQTPKHLITATGQRVTLRCSPRSGDLSVYWYQQSLDQGLQFLIQYYNGEERAKGNILERFSAQQFPDLHSELNLSSLELGDSALYFCASSPVGTGQGGYTFGSGTRLTVV.

The gene calls are TRBV5-1 and TRBJ1-2; 7 positions match TRBD1. Per germline, CDR1 SGHRS and CDR2 YFSETQ. Losses at the gene ends were 4 bases for V and 6 bases for J; bases not matched to a gene: 9. This CDR3 is 14 amino acids long. The CDR3 DNA sequence: TGCGCCAGCAGCGAACCGGGACAGCCGAATGGCTACACCTTC. It specifies CASSEPGQPNGYTF. Using reference TRBV5-1 and TRBJ1-2 for the parts outside the CDR3, the full variable domain is KAGVTQTPRYLIKTRGQQVTLSCSPISGHRSVSWYQQTPGQGLQFLFEYFSETQRNKGNFPGRFSGRQFSNSRSEMNVSTLELGDSALYLCASSEPGQPNGYTFGSGTRLTVV.

CDR3 protein: CASTPSGALLYEQYF. The DNA for the CDR3 is TGTGCCAGTACCCCGAGTGGGGCCCTACTCTACGAGCAGTACTTC. The chain is built from TRBV19 and TRBJ2-7; the D gene is possibly TRBD1 (5 bases). With 7 bases removed from V and 3 bases from J, the gap between germline ends came to 19 bases. The CDR3 spans 15 residues. The germline CDR1 and CDR2 sequences are LNHDA and SQIVND (reference sequence).

This rearrangement joins TRBV28 to TRBJ1-5, with D hard to call. CDR3 size: 16 residues. The germline gives CDR1 MDHEN, CDR2 SYDVKM. Trimming pared 4 bases from V and 5 bases from J, leaving 18 bases between. DNA of the CDR3: TGTGCCAGCAGTTCCCTCCCTGGAGGTTGGGATCAGCCCCAGCATTTT. This gives the protein CASSSLPGGWDQPQHF.